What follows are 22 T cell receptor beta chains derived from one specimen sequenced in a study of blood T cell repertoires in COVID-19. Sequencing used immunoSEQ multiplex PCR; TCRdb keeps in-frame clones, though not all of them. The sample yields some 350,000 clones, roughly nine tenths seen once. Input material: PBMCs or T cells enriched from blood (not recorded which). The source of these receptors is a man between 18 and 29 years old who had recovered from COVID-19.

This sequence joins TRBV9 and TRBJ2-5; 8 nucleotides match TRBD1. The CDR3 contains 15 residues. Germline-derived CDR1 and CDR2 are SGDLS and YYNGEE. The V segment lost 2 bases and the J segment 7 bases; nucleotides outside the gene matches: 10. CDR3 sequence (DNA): TGTGCCAGCAGCGTTTGGGACAGGCCGGTCGGGACCCAGTACTTC. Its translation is CASSVWDRPVGTQYF. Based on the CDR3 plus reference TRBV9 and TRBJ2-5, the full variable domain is DSGVTQTPKHLITATGQRVTLRCSPRSGDLSVYWYQQSLDQGLQFLIQYYNGEERAKGNILERFSAQQFPDLHSELNLSSLELGDSALYFCASSVWDRPVGTQYFGPGTRLLVL.

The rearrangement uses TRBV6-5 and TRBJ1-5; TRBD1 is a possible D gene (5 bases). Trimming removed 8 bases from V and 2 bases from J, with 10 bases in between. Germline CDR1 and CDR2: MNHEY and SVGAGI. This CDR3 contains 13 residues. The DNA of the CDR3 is TGTGCCAGCGGGGGGACGGGCAATCAGCCCCAGCATTTT. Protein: CASGGTGNQPQHF.

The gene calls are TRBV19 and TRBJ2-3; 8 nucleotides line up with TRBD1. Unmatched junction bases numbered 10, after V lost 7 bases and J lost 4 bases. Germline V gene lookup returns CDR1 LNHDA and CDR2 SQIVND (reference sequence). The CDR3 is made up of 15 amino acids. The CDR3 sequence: CASKDRASRSDTQYF. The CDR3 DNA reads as TGTGCCAGTAAGGACAGGGCAAGTCGGTCAGATACGCAGTATTTT.

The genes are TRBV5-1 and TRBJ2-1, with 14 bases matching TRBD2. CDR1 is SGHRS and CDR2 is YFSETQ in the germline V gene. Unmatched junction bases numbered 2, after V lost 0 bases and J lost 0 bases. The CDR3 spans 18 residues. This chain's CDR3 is CASSLDGTSGSSYNEQFF. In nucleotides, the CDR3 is TGCGCCAGCAGCTTGGATGGGACTAGCGGGAGCTCCTACAATGAGCAGTTCTTC.

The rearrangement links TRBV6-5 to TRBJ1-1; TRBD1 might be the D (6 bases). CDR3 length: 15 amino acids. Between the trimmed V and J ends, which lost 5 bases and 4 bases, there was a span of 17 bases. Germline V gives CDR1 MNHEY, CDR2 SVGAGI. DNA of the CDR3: TGTGCCAGCAGTAGACCTAGGGGGTACGGCACTGAAGCTTTCTTT. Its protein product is CASSRPRGYGTEAFF.

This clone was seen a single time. The CDR3 here is CASSIQGGGYTF. The DNA of the CDR3 is TGTGCCAGTAGTATACAGGGAGGCGGCTACACCTTC. The genes are TRBV19 and TRBJ1-2; D may be TRBD1 (5 bases). Germline V lookup: CDR1 LNHDA, CDR2 SQIVND (reference sequence). Trimming cost V 2 bases and J 8 bases, with 9 bases left between them. This CDR3 spans 12 amino acids.

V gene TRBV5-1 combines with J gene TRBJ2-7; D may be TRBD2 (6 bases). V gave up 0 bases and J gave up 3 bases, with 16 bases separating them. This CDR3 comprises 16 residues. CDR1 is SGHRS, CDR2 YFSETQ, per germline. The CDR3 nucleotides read TGCGCCAGCAGCTTGGGAGCGGTGGGAGGACGCTACGAGCAGTACTTC. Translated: CASSLGAVGGRYEQYF.

CDR3 sequence reads: CASSLNWYGYTF. CDR3 sequence (DNA): TGTGCCAGCAGCTTAAACTGGTATGGCTACACCTTC. The rearrangement uses TRBV7-9 and TRBJ1-2; D gene uncertain. Germline V gives CDR1 SEHNR, CDR2 FQNEAQ (reference sequence). The V end was cut by 2 bases, the J end by 5 bases, with 6 bases between. This CDR3 comprises 12 residues.

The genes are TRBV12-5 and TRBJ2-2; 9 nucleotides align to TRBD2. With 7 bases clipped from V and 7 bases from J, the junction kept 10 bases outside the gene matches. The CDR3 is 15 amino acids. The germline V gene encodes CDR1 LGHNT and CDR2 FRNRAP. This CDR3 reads CASELGGGGRGELFF. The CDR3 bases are TGTGCTAGTGAATTAGGCGGGGGGGGCCGCGGGGAGCTGTTTTTT.

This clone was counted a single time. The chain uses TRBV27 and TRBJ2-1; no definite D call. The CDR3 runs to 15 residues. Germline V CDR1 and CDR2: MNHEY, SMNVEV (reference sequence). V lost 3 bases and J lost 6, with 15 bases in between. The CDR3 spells CASSFLPPLVNEQFF. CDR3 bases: TGTGCCAGCAGTTTTCTGCCACCCCTAGTCAATGAGCAGTTCTTC.

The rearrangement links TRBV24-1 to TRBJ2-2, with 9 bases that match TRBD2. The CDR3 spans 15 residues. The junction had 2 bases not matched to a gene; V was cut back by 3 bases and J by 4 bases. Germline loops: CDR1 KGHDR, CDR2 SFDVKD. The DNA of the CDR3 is TGTGCCACCAGTGATAGACTAGCGGCCACCGGGGAGCTGTTTTTT. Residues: CATSDRLAATGELFF.

CDR3: CSVEGIASESSYNEQFF. CDR3 sequence (DNA): TGCAGCGTTGAAGGTATTGCTAGCGAGAGCTCCTACAATGAGCAGTTCTTC. The chain couples TRBV29-1 to TRBJ2-1; D perhaps matches TRBD2 (6 bases). The CDR3 is 17 amino acids. Trimming pared 1 base from V and 0 bases from J, leaving 16 bases between. Germline V gene sequence: CDR1 SQVTM, CDR2 ANQGSEA.

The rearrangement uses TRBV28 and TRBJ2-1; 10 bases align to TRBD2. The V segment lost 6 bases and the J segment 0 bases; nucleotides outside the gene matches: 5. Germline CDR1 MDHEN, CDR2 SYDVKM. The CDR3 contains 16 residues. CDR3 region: CASRSSGGPSYNEQFF. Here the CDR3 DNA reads TGTGCCAGCAGATCTAGCGGGGGCCCCTCCTACAATGAGCAGTTCTTC.

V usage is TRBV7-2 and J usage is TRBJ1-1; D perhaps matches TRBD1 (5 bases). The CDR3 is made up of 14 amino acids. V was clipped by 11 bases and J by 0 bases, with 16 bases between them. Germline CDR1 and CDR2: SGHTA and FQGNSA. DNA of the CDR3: TGTGCCTCTCGTCGGGGGTTCATGAACACTGAAGCTTTCTTT. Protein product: CASRRGFMNTEAFF.

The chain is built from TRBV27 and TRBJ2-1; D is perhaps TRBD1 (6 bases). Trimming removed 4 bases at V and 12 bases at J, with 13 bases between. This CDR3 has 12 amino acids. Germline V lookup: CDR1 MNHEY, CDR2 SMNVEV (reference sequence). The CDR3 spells CASSSDRRSQFF. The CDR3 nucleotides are TGTGCCAGCAGTTCGGACAGAAGATCGCAGTTCTTC.

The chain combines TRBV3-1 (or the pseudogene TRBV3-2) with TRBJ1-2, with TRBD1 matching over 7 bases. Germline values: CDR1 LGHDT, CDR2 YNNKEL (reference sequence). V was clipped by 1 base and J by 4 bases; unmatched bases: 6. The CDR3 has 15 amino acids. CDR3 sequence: CASSQGHQGVYGYTF. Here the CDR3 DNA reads TGTGCCAGCAGCCAAGGTCATCAGGGGGTCTATGGCTACACCTTC.

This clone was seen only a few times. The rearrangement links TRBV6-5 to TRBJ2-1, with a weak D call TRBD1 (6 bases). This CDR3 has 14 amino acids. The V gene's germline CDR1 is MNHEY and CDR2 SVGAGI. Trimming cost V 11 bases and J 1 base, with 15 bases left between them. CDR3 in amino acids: CASSQGISYNEQFF. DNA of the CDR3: TGTGCCTCATCCCAGGGGATATCCTACAATGAGCAGTTCTTC.

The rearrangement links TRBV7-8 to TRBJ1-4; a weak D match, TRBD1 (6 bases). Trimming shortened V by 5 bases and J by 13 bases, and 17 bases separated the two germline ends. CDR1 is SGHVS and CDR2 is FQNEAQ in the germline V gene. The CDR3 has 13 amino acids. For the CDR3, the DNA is TGTGCCAGCAGCCCCCGACAGGTTGTTTCACTGTTTTTT. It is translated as CASSPRQVVSLFF.

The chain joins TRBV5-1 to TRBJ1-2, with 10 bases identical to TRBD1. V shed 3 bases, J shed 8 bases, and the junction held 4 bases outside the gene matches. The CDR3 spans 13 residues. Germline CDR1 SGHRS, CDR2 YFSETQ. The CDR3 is CASSSTGGGGYTF. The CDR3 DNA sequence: TGCGCCAGCAGCTCGACAGGGGGCGGCGGCTACACCTTC. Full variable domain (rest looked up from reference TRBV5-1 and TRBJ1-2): KAGVTQTPRYLIKTRGQQVTLSCSPISGHRSVSWYQQTPGQGLQFLFEYFSETQRNKGNFPGRFSGRQFSNSRSEMNVSTLELGDSALYLCASSSTGGGGYTFGSGTRLTVV.

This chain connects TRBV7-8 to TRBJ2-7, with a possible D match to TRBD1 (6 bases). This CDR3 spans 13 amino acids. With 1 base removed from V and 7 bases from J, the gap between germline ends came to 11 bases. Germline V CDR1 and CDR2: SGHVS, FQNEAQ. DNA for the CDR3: TGTGCCAGCAGCTTAGGGACAGTGCGGGAGCAGTACTTC. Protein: CASSLGTVREQYF. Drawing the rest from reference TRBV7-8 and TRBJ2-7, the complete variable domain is GAGVSQSPRYKVAKRGQDVALRCDPISGHVSLFWYQQALGQGPEFLTYFQNEAQLDKSGLPSDRFFAERPEGSVSTLKIQRTQQEDSAVYLCASSLGTVREQYFGPGTRLTVT.

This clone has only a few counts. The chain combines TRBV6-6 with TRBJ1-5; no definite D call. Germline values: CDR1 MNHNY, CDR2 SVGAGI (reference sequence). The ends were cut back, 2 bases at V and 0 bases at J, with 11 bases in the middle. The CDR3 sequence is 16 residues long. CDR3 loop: CASSYGTGISNQPQHF. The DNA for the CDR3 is TGTGCCAGCAGTTACGGCACGGGGATTAGCAATCAGCCCCAGCATTTT.

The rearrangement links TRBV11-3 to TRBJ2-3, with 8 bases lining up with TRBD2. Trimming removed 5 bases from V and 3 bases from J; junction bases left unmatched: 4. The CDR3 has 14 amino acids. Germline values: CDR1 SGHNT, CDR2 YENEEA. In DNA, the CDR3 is TGTGCCAGCAGCCAGAGCGGGGGAACAGATACGCAGTATTTT. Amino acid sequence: CASSQSGGTDTQYF.